This entry lists 5 T cell receptor beta chains sequenced from one sample in a study of shared clonotypes between healthy human individuals. Profiled with immunoSEQ multiplex PCR; TCRdb holds only in-frame clones, not every one. The sample consists of over a million clones, over 95% of them appearing once. Sequenced material: naive CD4+ T cells sorted from blood. Subset denoted: CD45RA+ positively selected. These TCRs come from a man younger than 40 in good health.

This rearrangement joins TRBV7-9 to TRBJ2-3, with D hard to call. The length of the CDR3 is 11 residues. Trimming cost V 4 bases and J 4 bases, with 3 bases left between them. The germline CDR1 and CDR2 sequences are SEHNR and FQNEAQ (reference sequence). DNA of the CDR3: TGTGCCAGCAGCTGGGCAGATACGCAGTATTTT. Translation gives CASSWADTQYF.

This clone appeared a single time. The chain uses TRBV5-4 and TRBJ1-1, with D possibly matching TRBD1 (6 bases). The CDR3 contains 17 residues. V lost 4 bases and J lost 1, with 20 bases in between. Germline CDR1 SGHNT, CDR2 YYREEE (reference sequence). The CDR3 DNA is TGTGCCAGCAGCGGTTACCAAACCCGACAGGCGAACACTGAAGCTTTCTTT. This sequence encodes CASSGYQTRQANTEAFF.

The genes are TRBV6-1 and TRBJ2-1, with D hard to call. The germline V gene encodes CDR1 MNHNS and CDR2 SASEGT. V lost 3 bases and J lost 1, with 7 bases in between. CDR3 length: 14 amino acids. The CDR3 nucleotides read TGTGCCAGCAGTGACTACCTTTCCTACAATGAGCAGTTCTTC. Translation: CASSDYLSYNEQFF.

This sequence joins TRBV6-1 and TRBJ1-3, with D unresolved. The CDR3 consists of 11 residues. The germline CDR1 and CDR2 sequences are MNHNS and SASEGT. Trimming took off 5 bases at V and 4 bases at J, with 3 bases between the two ends. Written as DNA, the CDR3 is TGTGCCAGCAGTAGAGGAAACACCATATATTTT. Translation gives CASSRGNTIYF.

This clone was picked up one time. The chain has TRBV6-1 and TRBJ1-5; D may be TRBD1 (5 bases). CDR1 and CDR2 from the germline V gene are MNHNS and SASEGT. The length of the CDR3 is 15 residues. With 5 bases removed from V and 2 bases from J, the gap between germline ends came to 13 bases. The CDR3 DNA reads TGTGCCAGCAGTCCCAGGGACTTAGGCAATCAGCCCCAGCATTTT. It specifies CASSPRDLGNQPQHF.